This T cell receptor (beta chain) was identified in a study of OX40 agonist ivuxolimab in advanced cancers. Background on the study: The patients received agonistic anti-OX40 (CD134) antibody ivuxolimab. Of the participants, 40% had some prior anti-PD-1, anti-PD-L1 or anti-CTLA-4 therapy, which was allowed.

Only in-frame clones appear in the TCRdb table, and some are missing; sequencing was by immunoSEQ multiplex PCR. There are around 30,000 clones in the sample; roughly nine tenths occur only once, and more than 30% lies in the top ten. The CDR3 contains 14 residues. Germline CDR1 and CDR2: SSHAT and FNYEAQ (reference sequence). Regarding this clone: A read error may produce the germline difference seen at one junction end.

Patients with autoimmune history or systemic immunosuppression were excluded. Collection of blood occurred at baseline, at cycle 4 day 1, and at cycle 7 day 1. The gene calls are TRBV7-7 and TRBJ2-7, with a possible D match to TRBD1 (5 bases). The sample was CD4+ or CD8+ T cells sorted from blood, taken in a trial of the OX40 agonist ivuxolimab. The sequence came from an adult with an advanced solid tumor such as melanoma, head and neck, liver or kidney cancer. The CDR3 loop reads CASSLGAGAYEQYF. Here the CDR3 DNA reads TGTGCTAGCAGCTTAGGGGCAGGAGCCTACGAGCAGTACTTC.